This TCR beta chain was captured by sequencing in a study of beta chain features in type 1 diabetes. The CDR3 runs to 13 residues. The V end lost 1 base, the J end lost 5 bases, and 8 bases lay between the germline ends. Germline CDR1 reads SGHAT; CDR2 reads FQNNGV. This clone was observed a handful of times. No antigen is known for it. Additional DNA sequences in this sample encode the identical CDR3. Heparinised blood was drawn once per donor, averaging about 0.11 L. Overall study findings and caveats: In every one of the four CD4+ subsets, TCRB CDR3s were moderately but significantly shorter in Type 1 diabetes patients. Whether TCRB rearrangement is influenced by HLA type went unresolved here.

cDNA synthesis used the whole RNA isolate, giving expressed TCRB sequences. The repertoire was sequenced with immunoSEQ multiplex PCR; TCRdb's copy has only in-frame clones and lacks some. The sample shows about 320,000 clones, 14% of them seen only once. The chain links TRBV11-2 to TRBJ2-5; no reliable D call. This receptor was identified in a young man in good health. Material for sequencing was central memory CD4+ T cells from blood. CDR3 nucleotides: TGTGCCAGCAGCTTAGGCCGTCAGGAGACCCAGTACTTC. It specifies CASSLGRQETQYF.